This TCR beta chain was observed in a study of cytomegalovirus exposure and HLA in healthy donors. Trimming shortened V by 1 base and J by 6 bases, and 7 bases separated the two germline ends. The germline V gene has CDR1 SGHVS and CDR2 FQNEAQ. CDR3 length: 12 amino acids. The study, taken as a whole, reports: When the data were analyzed later, several of the most significant clusters appeared to be linked to common viral pathogens.

Amplification used 60 Vbeta primers and 13 Jbeta primers. Measured with immunoSEQ multiplex PCR; TCRdb has only the in-frame clones, and not every one. The sample lists 95,000 to 150,000 clones, 66% seen once, with over 1.5% in the top ten. About this clone itself: Its antigen is undetermined.

Sequenced sample: PBMCs. The sequence was collected from a man aged 18 to 29 in good health and CMV-seronegative. The J gene is TRBJ2-7, the V gene TRBV7-8; D gene uncertain. CDR3 amino acids: CASSLVGVEQYF. CDR3 sequence (DNA): TGTGCCAGCAGCTTAGTGGGCGTCGAGCAGTACTTC.